This T cell receptor beta chain was documented in a study of cytomegalovirus exposure and HLA in healthy donors. Concerning this clone itself: Its antigen is currently unknown.

Study-level results: Under in vitro conditions, three CMV-associated chains were confirmed as specific for CMV antigens.

The CDR3 runs 18 residues. The V gene's germline CDR1 is MNHNS and CDR2 SASEGT. V was pared by 0 bases and J by 3 bases, with 21 bases between. The validation cohort, a group of more than 95 subjects, included the donors and was separate from the roughly 670-subject first cohort. Measured with immunoSEQ multiplex PCR; TCRdb has only the in-frame clones, and not every one. Among more than 300,000 clones listed, approximately 90% were seen once. The receptor comes from a young woman in good health and CMV-seronegative. Input material: PBMCs. The V call is TRBV6-1, the J call TRBJ2-7; possible D gene TRBD1, 6 bases. CDR3 protein: CASSEAGPLDSPFYEQYF. The DNA of the CDR3 is TGTGCCAGCAGTGAAGCCGGGCCCCTGGACAGCCCATTCTACGAGCAGTACTTC.